This T cell receptor beta chain was identified in a study of shared clonotypes between healthy human individuals. TCRdb's table, derived via immunoSEQ multiplex PCR, lists solely in-frame clones and lacks some. The sample carries about 1.1 million clones, 78% recorded once. V was trimmed by 8 bases and J by 5 bases, leaving 12 bases between them. The CDR3 is 13 residues long. CDR1 and CDR2 (germline): LNHDA, SQIVND (reference sequence). The chain links TRBV19 to TRBJ2-2; D may be TRBD2 (6 bases). The clonotype originates from a man aged 18-30 years in good health. Some clones in this sample may be carry-over from other donors' samples. Sample: memory CD4+ T cells from PBMCs. Documented subset: CD45RA-negative fraction. CDR3 bases: TGTGCCAGTTGTCGGGGGATAACCGGGGAGCTGTTTTTT. Its translation: CASCRGITGELFF.